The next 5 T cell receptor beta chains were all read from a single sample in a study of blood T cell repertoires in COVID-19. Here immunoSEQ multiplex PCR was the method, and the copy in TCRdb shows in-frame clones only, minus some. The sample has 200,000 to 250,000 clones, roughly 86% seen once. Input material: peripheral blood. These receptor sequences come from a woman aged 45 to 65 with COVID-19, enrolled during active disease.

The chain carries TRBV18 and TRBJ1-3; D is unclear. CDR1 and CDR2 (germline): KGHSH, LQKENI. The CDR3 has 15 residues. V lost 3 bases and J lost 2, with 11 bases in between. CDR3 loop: CASSPPGYAGNTIYF. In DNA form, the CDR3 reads TGTGCCAGCTCACCTCCGGGTTACGCTGGAAACACCATATATTTT.

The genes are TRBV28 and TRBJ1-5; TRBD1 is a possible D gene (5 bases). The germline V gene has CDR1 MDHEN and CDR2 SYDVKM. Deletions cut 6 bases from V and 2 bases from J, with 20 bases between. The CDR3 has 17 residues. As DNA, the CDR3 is TGTGCCAGCAGGATTTGGTGGACAAAGGGGCGCAATCAGCCCCAGCATTTT. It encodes CASRIWWTKGRNQPQHF.

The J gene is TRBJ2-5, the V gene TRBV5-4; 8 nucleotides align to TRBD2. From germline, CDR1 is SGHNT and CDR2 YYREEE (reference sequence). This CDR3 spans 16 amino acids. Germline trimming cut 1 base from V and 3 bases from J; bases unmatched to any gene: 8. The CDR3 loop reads CASSLKPGGLKETQYF. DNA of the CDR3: TGTGCCAGCAGCTTGAAGCCGGGGGGGCTTAAAGAGACCCAGTACTTC.

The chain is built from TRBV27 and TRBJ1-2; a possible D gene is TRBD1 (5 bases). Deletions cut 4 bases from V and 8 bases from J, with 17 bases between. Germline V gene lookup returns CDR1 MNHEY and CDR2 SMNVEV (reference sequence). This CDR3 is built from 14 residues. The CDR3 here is CASSSSRAPGGYTF. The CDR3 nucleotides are TGTGCCAGCAGTTCCTCCCGGGCTCCAGGGGGCTACACCTTC.

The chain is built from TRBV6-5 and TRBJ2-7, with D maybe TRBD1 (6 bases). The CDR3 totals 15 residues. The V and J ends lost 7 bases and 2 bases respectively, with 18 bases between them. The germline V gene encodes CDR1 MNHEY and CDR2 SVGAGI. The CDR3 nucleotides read TGTGCCAGCACCCCTACAGGGAGCGGCCCCTACGAGCAGTACTTC. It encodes CASTPTGSGPYEQYF.